Reported below is one T cell receptor (beta chain). The data stem from a study of T-cell reconstitution after alpha-beta-depleted transplantation in children. Unique molecular identifiers were used to barcode this TCRbeta library. TCRdb passed the PCR reads through MiXCR, listing each CDR3 protein once. The sample lists hundreds of thousands of distinct CDR3 sequences, around a sixth occurring once. Trimming took 5 bases from V and 4 from J, leaving 14 bases between them. The CDR3 is 15 residues long. Germline-derived CDR1 and CDR2 are SNHLY and FYNNEI. The source is a human donor who donated a stem cell graft to a child with acute myeloid leukemia. The sample here was PBMCs from the stem cell graft donor, taken from the stem cell graft. V and J are TRBV2 and TRBJ2-2, with D perhaps TRBD1 (5 bases). The CDR3 sequence is CASSFPDTSTGELFF. The CDR3 nucleotides read TGTGCCAGCAGTTTCCCGGACACCAGCACCGGGGAGCTGTTTTTT. The full variable domain, with the rest looked up from reference TRBV2 and TRBJ2-2, is EPEVTQTPSHQVTQMGQEVILRCVPISNHLYFYWYRQILGQKVEFLVSFYNNEISEKSEIFDDQFSVERPDGSNFTLKIRSTKLEDSAMYFCASSFPDTSTGELFFGEGSRLTVL.